The T cell receptor beta chain described here comes from a study of human T cells and chemical hapten exposure. The germline CDR1 and CDR2 sequences are SQVTM and ANQGSEA. V gave up 4 bases and J gave up 0 bases, with 15 bases separating them. There are 15 residues in the CDR3. Many counts were recorded for this clonotype. TCRdb called the RACE reads again in MiXCR, with one record for every CDR3 protein. The sample lists about 130,000 distinct CDR3 sequences; about 8.2% were seen once. As to time point: healthy volunteer bleed at 2 weeks. The authors' total RNA extraction used unfractionated whole blood.

This chain joins TRBV29-1 and TRBJ1-1, with D unclear. Source material: whole blood. This TCR was recovered from a male donor in good health. Some clones in this sample may be carry-over from other donors' samples. The CDR3 is CSVVDKGPMNTEAFF. In DNA, the CDR3 is TGCAGCGTTGTAGATAAGGGTCCCATGAACACTGAAGCTTTCTTT.